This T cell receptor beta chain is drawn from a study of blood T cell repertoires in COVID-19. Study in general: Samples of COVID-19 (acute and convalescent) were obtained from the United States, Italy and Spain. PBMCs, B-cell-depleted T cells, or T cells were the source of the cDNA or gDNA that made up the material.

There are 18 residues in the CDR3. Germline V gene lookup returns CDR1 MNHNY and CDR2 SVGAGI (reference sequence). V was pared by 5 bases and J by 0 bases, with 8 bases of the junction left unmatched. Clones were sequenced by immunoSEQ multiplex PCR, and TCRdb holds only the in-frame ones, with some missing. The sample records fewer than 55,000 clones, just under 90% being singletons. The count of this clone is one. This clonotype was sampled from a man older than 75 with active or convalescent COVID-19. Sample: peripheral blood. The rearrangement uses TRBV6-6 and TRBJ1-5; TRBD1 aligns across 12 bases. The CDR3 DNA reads TGTGCCAGCAGTCGTCCGGGACAGGGGGCTGATAGCAATCAGCCCCAGCATTTT. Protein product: CASSRPGQGADSNQPQHF.